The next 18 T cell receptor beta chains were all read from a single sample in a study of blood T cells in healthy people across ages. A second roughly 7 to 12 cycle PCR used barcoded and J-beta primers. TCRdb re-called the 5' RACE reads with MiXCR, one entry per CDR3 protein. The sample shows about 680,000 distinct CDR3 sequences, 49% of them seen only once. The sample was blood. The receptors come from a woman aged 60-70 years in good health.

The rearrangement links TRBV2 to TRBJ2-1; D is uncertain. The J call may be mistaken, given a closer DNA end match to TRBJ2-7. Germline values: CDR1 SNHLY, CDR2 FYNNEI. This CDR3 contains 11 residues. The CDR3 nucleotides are TGTGCCAGCAGTCCTTATTCCGAGCAGTACTTC. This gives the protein CASSPYSEQYF.

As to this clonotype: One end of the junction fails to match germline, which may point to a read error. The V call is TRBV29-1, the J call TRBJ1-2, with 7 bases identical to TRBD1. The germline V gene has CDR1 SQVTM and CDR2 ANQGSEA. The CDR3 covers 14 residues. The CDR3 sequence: CSGEGTGQSCGYTF. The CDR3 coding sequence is TGCAGCGGTGAAGGTACGGGACAGAGCTGTGGCTACACCTTC. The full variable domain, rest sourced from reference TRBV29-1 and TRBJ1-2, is SAVISQKPSRDICQRGTSLTIQCQVDSQVTMMFWYRQQPGQSLTLIATANQGSEATYESGFVIDKFPISRPNLTFSTLTVSNMSPEDSSIYLCSGEGTGQSCGYTFGSGTRLTVV.

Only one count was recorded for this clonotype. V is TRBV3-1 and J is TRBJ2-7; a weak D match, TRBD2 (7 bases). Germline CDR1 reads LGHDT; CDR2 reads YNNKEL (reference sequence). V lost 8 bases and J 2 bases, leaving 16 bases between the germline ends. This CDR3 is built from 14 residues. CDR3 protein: CASSAGAPAYEQYF. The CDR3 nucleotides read TGTGCCAGCTCGGCGGGGGCCCCTGCCTACGAGCAGTACTTC.

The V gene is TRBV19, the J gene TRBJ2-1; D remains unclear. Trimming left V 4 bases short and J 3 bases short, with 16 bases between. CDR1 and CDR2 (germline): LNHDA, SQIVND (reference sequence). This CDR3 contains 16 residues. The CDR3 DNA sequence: TGTGCCAGTAGTACGACTCCCTCTATCCACTACAATGAGCAGTTCTTC. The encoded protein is CASSTTPSIHYNEQFF. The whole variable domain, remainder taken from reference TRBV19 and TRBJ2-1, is DGGITQSPKYLFRKEGQNVTLSCEQNLNHDAMYWYRQDPGQGLRLIYYSQIVNDFQKGDIAEGYSVSREKKESFPLTVTSAQKNPTAFYLCASSTTPSIHYNEQFFGPGTRLTVL.

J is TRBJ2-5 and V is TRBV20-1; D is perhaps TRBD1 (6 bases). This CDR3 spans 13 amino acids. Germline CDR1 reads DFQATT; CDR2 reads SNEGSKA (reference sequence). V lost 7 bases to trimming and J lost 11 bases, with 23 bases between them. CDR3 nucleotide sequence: TGCAGTGGAGAGGGGGATCGGTACAATGAGCAGTACTTC. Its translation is CSGEGDRYNEQYF.

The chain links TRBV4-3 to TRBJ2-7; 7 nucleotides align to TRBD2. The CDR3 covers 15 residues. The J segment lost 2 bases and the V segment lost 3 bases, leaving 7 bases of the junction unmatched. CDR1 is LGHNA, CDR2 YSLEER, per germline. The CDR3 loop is CASSQVTGLTYEQYF. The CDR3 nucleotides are TGCGCCAGCAGCCAGGTAACGGGACTAACCTACGAGCAGTACTTC.

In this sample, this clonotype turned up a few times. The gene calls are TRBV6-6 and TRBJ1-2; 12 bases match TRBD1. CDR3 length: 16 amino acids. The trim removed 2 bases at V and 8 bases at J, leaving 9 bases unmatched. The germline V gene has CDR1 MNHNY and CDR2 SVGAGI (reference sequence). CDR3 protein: CASSYPRDRGRGGYTF. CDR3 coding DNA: TGTGCCAGCAGTTACCCCCGGGACAGGGGGCGCGGAGGCTACACCTTC.

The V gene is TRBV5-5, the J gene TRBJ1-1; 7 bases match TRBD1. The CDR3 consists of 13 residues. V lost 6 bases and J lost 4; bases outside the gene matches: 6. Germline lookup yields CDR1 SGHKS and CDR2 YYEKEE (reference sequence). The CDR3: CASTRTGPTEAFF. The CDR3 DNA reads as TGTGCCAGCACCAGGACAGGACCCACTGAAGCTTTCTTT.

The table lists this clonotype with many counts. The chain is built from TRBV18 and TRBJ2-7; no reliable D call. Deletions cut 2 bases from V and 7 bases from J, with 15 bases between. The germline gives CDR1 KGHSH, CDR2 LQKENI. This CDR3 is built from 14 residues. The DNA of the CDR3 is TGTGCCAGCTCACCATTGAGCCGGAATGGAGAGCAGTACTTC. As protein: CASSPLSRNGEQYF.

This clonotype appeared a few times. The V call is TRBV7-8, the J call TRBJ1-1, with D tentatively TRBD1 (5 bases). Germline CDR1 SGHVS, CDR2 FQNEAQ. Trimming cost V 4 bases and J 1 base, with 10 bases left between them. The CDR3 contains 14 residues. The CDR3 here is CASSWGDRNTEAFF. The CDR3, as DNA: TGTGCCAGCAGCTGGGGCGACAGGAACACTGAAGCTTTCTTT.

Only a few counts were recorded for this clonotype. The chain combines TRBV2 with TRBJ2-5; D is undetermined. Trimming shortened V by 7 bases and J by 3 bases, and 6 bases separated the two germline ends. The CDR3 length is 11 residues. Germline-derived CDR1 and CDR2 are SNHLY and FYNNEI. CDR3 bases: TGTGCCAGCACTACAGAAGAGACCCAGTACTTC. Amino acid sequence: CASTTEETQYF.

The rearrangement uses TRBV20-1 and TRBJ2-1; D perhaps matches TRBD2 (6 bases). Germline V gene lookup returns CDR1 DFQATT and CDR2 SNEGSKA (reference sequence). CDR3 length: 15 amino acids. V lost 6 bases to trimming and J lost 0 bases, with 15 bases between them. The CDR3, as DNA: TGCAGTGCCGCCCCTGGAGGGAGCTCCTACAATGAGCAGTTCTTC. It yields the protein CSAAPGGSSYNEQFF.

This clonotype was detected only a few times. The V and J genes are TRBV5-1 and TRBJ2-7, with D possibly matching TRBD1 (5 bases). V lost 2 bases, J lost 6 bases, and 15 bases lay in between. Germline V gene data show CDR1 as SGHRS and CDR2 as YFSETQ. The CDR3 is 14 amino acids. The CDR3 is CASSFTQGSGEQYF. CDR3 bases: TGCGCCAGCAGCTTTACGCAGGGATCCGGCGAGCAGTACTTC.

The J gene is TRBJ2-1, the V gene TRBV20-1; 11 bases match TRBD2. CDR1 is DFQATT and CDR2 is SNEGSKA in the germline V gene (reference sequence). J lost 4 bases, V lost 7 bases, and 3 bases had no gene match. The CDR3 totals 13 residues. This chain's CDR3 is CSERLAGYNEQFF. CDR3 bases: TGCAGTGAAAGACTAGCGGGATACAATGAGCAGTTCTTC.

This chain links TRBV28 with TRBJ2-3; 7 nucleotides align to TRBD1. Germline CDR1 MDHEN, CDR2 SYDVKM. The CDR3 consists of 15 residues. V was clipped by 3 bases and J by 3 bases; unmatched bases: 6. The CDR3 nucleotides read TGTGCCAGCAGTTTGACAGGGTCGGGAACAGATACGCAGTATTTT. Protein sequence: CASSLTGSGTDTQYF. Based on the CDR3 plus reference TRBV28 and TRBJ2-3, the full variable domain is DVKVTQSSRYLVKRTGEKVFLECVQDMDHENMFWYRQDPGLGLRLIYFSYDVKMKEKGDIPEGYSVSREKKERFSLILESASTNQTSMYLCASSLTGSGTDTQYFGPGTRLTVL.

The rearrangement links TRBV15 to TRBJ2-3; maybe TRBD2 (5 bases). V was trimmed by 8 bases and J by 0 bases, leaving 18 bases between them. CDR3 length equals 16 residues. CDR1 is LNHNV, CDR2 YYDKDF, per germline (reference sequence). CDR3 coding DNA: TGTGCCACCGCTCAAAGGAAGCGGAGGAGCACAGATACGCAGTATTTT. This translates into CATAQRKRRSTDTQYF.

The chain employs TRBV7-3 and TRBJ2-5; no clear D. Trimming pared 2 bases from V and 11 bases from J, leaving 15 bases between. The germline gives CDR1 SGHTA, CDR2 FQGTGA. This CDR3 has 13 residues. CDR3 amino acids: CASSLGHNNEQYF. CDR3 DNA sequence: TGTGCCAGCAGCTTAGGGCATAACAATGAGCAGTACTTC.

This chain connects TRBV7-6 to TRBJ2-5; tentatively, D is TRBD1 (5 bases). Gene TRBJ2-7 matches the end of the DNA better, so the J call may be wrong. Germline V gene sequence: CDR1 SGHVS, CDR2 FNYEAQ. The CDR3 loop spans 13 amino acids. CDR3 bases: TGTGCCAGCAGCTTAGGATTAGGGGACGAGCAGTACTTC. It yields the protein CASSLGLGDEQYF.